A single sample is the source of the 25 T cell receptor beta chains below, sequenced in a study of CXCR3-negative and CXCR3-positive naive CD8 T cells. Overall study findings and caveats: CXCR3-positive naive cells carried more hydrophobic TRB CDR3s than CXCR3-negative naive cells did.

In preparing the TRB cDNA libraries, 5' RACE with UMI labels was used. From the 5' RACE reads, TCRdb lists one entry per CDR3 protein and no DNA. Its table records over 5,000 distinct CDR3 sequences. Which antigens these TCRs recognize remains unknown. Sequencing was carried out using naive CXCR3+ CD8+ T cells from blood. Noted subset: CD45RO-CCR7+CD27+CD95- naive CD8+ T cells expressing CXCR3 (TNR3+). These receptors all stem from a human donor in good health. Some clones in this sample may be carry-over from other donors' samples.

CDR3 protein: CASSLAPGSDGNTIYF. This chain uses TRBV7-6 with TRBJ1-3; TCRdb names TRBD1, which stays unverified in the absence of DNA. This CDR3 has 16 amino acids. Germline lookup yields CDR1 SGHVS and CDR2 FNYEAQ.

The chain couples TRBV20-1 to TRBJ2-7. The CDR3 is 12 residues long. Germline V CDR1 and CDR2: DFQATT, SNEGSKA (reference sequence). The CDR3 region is CSASQITYEQYF.

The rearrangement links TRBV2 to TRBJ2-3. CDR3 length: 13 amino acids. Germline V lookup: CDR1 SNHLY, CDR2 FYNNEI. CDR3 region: CARKGIQTDTQYF.

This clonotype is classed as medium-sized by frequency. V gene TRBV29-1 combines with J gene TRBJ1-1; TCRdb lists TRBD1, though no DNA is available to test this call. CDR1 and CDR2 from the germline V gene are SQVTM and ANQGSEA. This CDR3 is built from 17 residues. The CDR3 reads CSVDPRLNRGDGTEAFF.

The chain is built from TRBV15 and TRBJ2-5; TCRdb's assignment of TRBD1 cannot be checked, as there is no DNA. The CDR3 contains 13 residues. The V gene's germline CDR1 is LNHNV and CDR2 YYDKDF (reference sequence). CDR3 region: CATRLRGGETQYF. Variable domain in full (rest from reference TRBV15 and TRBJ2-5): DAMVIQNPRYQVTQFGKPVTLSCSQTLNHNVMYWYQQKSSQAPKLLFHYYDKDFNNEADTPDNFQSRRPNTSFCFLDIRSPGLGDTAMYLCATRLRGGETQYFGPGTRLLVL.

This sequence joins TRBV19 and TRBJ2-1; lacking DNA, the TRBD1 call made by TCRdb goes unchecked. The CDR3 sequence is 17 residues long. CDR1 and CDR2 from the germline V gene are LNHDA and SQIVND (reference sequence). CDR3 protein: CASSADFLSYLFNEQFF.

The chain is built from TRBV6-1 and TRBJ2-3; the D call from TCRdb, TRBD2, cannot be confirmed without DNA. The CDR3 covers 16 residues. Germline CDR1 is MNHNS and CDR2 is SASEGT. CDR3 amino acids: CASSTGLAGSTDTQYF.

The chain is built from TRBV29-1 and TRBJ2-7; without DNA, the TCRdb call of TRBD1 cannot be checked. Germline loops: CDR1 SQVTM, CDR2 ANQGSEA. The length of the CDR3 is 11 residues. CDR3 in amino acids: CSFGDRGEQYF.

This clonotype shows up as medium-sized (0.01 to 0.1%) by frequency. CDR3 loop: CATETGTEFTEAFF. V and J are TRBV7-9 and TRBJ1-1; TCRdb returns TRBD1, unconfirmable since there is no DNA. Germline CDR1 is SEHNR and CDR2 is FQNEAQ (reference sequence). This CDR3 spans 14 amino acids.

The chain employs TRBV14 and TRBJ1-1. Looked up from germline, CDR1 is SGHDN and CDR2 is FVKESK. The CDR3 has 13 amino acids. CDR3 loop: CASRAAVNTEAFF.

The CDR3 sequence: CSATPLLGSAFGEQFF. V and J are TRBV20-1 and TRBJ2-1; TCRdb selects TRBD1, and the lack of DNA leaves this call unchecked. Per germline, CDR1 DFQATT and CDR2 SNEGSKA (reference sequence). The CDR3 has 16 residues.

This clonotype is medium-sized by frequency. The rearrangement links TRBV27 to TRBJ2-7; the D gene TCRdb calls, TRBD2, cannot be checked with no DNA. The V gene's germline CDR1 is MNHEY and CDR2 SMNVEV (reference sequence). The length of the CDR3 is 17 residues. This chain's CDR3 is CASSLYGRAGISYEQYF.

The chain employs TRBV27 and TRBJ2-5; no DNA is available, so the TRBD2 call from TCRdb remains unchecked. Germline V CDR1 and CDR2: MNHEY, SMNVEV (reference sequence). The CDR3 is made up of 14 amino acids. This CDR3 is CASSSSSVGETQYF.

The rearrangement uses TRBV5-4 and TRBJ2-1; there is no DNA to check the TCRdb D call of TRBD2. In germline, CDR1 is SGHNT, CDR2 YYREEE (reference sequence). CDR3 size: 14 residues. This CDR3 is CAYPGTGDYNEQFF.

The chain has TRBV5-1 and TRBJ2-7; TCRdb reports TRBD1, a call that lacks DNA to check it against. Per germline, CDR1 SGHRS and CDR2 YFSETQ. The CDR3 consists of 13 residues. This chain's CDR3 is CASSPDGTYEQYF.

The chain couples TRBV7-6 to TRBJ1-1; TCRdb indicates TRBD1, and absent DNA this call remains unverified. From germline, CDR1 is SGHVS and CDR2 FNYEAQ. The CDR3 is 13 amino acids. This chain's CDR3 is CASGAGGNTEAFF.

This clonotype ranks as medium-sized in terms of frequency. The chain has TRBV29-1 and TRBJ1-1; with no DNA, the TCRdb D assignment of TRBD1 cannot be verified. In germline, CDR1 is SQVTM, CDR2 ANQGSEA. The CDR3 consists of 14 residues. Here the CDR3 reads CSVEEPGMNTEAFF. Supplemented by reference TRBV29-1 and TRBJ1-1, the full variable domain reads SAVISQKPSRDICQRGTSLTIQCQVDSQVTMMFWYRQQPGQSLTLIATANQGSEATYESGFVIDKFPISRPNLTFSTLTVSNMSPEDSSIYLCSVEEPGMNTEAFFGQGTRLTVV.

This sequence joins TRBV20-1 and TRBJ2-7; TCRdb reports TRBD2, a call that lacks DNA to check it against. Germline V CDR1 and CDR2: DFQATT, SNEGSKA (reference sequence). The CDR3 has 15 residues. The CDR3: CSANQPLAENYEQYF.

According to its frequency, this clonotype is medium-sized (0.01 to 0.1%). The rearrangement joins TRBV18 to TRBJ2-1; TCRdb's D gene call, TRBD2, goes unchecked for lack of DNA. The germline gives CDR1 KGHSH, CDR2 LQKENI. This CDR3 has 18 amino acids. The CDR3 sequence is CASSRRTGTSGRMDEQFF.

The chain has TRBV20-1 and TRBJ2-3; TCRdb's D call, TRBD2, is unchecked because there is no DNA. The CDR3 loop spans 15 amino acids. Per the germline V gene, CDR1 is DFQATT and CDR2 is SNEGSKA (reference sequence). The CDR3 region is CSASELATYQDTQYF.

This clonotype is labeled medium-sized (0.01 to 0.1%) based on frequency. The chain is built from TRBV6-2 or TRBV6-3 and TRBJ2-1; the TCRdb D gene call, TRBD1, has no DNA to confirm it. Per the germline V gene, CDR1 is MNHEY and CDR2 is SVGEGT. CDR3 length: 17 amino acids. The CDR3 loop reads CASSLISGGSSYNEQFF.

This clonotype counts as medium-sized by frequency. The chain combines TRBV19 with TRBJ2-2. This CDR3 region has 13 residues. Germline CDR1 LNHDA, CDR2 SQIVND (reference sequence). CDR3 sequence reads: CASSLRLAGELFF.

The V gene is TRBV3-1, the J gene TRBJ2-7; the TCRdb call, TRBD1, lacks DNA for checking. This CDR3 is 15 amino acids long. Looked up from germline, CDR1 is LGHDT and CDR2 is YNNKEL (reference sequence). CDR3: CASSPQNRGSYEQYF.

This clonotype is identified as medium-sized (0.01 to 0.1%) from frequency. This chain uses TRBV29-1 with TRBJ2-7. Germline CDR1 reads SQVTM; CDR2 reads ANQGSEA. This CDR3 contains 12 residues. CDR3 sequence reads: CSVEEFSYEQYF.

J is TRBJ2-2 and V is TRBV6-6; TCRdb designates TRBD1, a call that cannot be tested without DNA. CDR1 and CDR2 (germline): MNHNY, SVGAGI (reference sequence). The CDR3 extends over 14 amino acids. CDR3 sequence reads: CASRTGTNTGELFF.